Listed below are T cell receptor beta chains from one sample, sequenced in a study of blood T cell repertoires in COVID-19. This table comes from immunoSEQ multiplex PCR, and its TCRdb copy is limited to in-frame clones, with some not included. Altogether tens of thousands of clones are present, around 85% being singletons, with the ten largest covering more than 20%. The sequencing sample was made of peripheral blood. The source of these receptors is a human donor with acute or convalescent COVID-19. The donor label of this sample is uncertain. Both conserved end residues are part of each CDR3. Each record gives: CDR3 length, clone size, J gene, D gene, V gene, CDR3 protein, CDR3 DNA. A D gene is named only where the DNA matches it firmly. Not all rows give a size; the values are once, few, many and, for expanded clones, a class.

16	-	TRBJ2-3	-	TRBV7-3	CASSSSRPSSTDTQYF	TGTGCCAGCAGCTCTAGCCGGCCTTCTAGCACAGATACGCAGTATTTT
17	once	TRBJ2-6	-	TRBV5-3	CARSLSGPLSGANVLTF	TGTGCCAGAAGCTTGTCAGGGCCCCTCTCTGGGGCCAACGTCCTGACTTTC
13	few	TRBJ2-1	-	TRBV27	CASSLDVADEQFF	TGTGCCAGCAGTTTAGACGTCGCGGATGAGCAGTTCTTC
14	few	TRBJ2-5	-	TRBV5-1	CASSLWDIQETQYF	TGCGCCAGCAGCTTGTGGGACATCCAAGAGACCCAGTACTTC
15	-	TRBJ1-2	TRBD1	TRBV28	CASRKPGQGHYGYTF	TGTGCCAGCAGAAAACCGGGACAGGGCCACTATGGCTACACCTTC
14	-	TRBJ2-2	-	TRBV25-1	CASSELHPTGELFF	TGTGCCAGCAGTGAATTACACCCCACCGGGGAGCTGTTTTTT
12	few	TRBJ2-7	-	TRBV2	CASSEVFGHQYF	TGTGCCAGCAGTGAGGTTTTCGGACACCAGTACTTC
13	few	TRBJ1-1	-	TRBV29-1	CSGEGQINTEAFF	TGCAGCGGGGAAGGACAAATAAACACTGAAGCTTTCTTT
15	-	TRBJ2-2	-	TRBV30	CAWSVVVFGTGELFF	TGTGCCTGGAGTGTCGTAGTATTCGGGACCGGGGAGCTGTTTTTT
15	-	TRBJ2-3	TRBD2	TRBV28	CASSSSGASTDTQYF	TGTGCCAGCAGTTCTAGCGGGGCTAGCACAGATACGCAGTATTTT
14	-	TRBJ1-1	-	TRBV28	CASFVAGGNTEAFF	TGTGCCAGCTTTGTGGCCGGAGGAAACACTGAAGCTTTCTTT
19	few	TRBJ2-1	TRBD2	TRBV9	CASSVGRGASGASYNEQFF	TGTGCCAGCAGCGTAGGAAGAGGGGCTAGCGGGGCCTCCTACAATGAGCAGTTCTTC
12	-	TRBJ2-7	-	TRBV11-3	CASSFVSGEQYF	TGTGCCAGCAGCTTTGTCTCAGGCGAGCAGTACTTC
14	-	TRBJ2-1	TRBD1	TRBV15	CATSRGQGMNEQFF	TGTGCCACCAGCAGAGGACAGGGCATGAATGAGCAGTTCTTC
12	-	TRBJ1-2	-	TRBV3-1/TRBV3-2	CASSQQIYGYTF	TGTGCCAGCAGCCAGCAGATCTATGGCTACACCTTC
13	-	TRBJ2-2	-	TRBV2	CASRGLNTGELFF	TGTGCCAGCAGAGGACTGAACACCGGGGAGCTGTTTTTT
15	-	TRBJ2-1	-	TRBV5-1	CASSPQGRFYNEQFF	TGCGCCAGCAGTCCACAGGGACGATTTTACAATGAGCAGTTCTTC